Below, 12 T cell receptor beta chains from the same sample are listed, as sequenced in a study of regulatory T cells in long-lasting Graves disease. This sample's time point: newly diagnosed GD, antithyroid drugs for less than 3 months. TCR sequences were obtained from RNA taken from PBMCs. TCR beta libraries were built with iRepertoire HTBI primers and Arm-PCR of CDR3 regions. TCRdb reanalysed the multiplex PCR reads using MiXCR and keeps one entry per CDR3 protein. Of more than 450,000 distinct CDR3 sequences listed, around 12% are singletons. The same sample was also used in a study of T cells in Graves' hyperthyroidism and ophthalmopathy.

Source: peripheral blood mononuclear cells (PBMCs), taken at new diagnosis, from a patient treated with antithyroid drugs. The receptors come from a woman in her 30s with Graves disease.

This clonotype was seen ten or more times. The chain uses TRBV11-2 and TRBJ1-1, with D possibly being TRBD1 (5 bases). Trimming left V 4 bases short and J 1 base short, with 10 bases between. Germline assignment: CDR1 SGHAT and CDR2 FQNNGV. The CDR3 loop spans 14 amino acids. CDR3 in amino acids: CASSWDLSNTEAFF. Written as DNA, the CDR3 is TGTGCCAGCAGCTGGGACTTGTCGAACACTGAAGCTTTCTTT.

This clonotype was detected ten times or more. The V gene is TRBV27, the J gene TRBJ1-2, with 12 bases that match TRBD1. Germline V gives CDR1 MNHEY, CDR2 SMNVEV (reference sequence). The CDR3 spans 14 residues. V shed 6 bases and J 2 bases; nucleotides not matched to a gene: 1. The CDR3: CASRGQGANYGYTF. In DNA, the CDR3 is TGTGCCAGCAGGGGACAGGGGGCAAACTATGGCTACACCTTC.

This clonotype has a count of ten or more. The J gene is TRBJ1-5, the V gene TRBV28; no firm D call. This CDR3 has 15 residues. CDR1 and CDR2 from the germline V gene are MDHEN and SYDVKM. Trimming cost V 1 base and J 5 bases, with 12 bases left between them. The CDR3, as DNA: TGTGCCAGCAGTTTATCCCCCGCAGCCTATCAGCCCCAGCATTTT. It translates to CASSLSPAAYQPQHF.

In the case of this clonotype: A far larger clone is a single base away, which makes a read error likely. The chain employs TRBV6-1 and TRBJ1-2, with D possibly being TRBD1 (5 bases). Trimming took 6 bases from V and 5 from J, leaving 13 bases between them. This CDR3 is 13 amino acids long. Germline-derived CDR1 and CDR2 are MNHNS and SASEGT. DNA of the CDR3: TGTGCCAGCAGCTTCCGACAGTCATATGGCTACACCTTC. Protein: CASSFRQSYGYTF.

This clonotype has at least ten counts. The genes are TRBV6-2 or TRBV6-3 and TRBJ1-4; D gene unclear. Germline CDR1 is MNHEY and CDR2 is SVGEGT. The length of the CDR3 is 15 residues. With 6 bases removed from V and 0 bases from J, the gap between germline ends came to 11 bases. In DNA, the CDR3 is TGTGCCAGCAGCCGGGCCTCCGCAACTAATGAAAAACTGTTTTTT. This translates into CASSRASATNEKLFF.

This clonotype has at least ten counts. The chain has TRBV18 and TRBJ1-6; the D gene is possibly TRBD1 (6 bases). The CDR3 is 16 amino acids. CDR1 KGHSH and CDR2 LQKENI come from the germline V gene. V shed 3 bases and J shed 7 bases, with 16 bases lying between them. The CDR3 protein is CASSPSTGGANSPLHF. The DNA of the CDR3 is TGTGCCAGCTCACCGTCGACAGGCGGGGCAAATTCACCCCTCCACTTT.

This clonotype was seen once. This chain joins TRBV20-1 and TRBJ2-2; D unclear. Trimming cost V 3 bases and J 1 base, with 9 bases left between them. CDR1 and CDR2 from the germline V gene are DFQATT and SNEGSKA (reference sequence). This CDR3 region has 14 residues. The CDR3, as DNA: TGCAGTGCTAGGGGGTGGCAGAACACCGGGGAGCTGTTTTTT. Protein product: CSARGWQNTGELFF.

The chain links TRBV10-2 to TRBJ2-2; D is possibly TRBD1 (5 bases). The CDR3 covers 14 residues. V lost 7 bases to trimming and J lost 2 bases, with 11 bases between them. Germline CDR1 WSHSY, CDR2 SAAADI. The CDR3 nucleotides are TGCGCCAGCACCCCAGGGCGTAACACCGGGGAGCTGTTTTTT. This sequence encodes CASTPGRNTGELFF.

The chain carries TRBV12-3 or TRBV12-4 and TRBJ2-3; 10 bases agree with TRBD1. The CDR3 is 15 residues long. After removal of 4 bases from V and 6 bases from J, the junction contained 7 bases not matched to a gene. The CDR3 coding sequence is TGTGCCAGCAGTTCTGACAGGGGGCACATGGATACGCAGTATTTT. This codes for CASSSDRGHMDTQYF.

This clonotype was seen many times. The V call is TRBV20-1, the J call TRBJ1-5, with D possibly matching TRBD1 (5 bases). Germline V gives CDR1 DFQATT, CDR2 SNEGSKA (reference sequence). The CDR3 runs to 14 residues. V lost 4 bases to trimming and J lost 3 bases, with 13 bases between them. The CDR3 region has the DNA TGCAGTGCTAACGGAAGGGGCTTCAATCAGCCCCAGCATTTT. This gives the protein CSANGRGFNQPQHF.

A remark on this clonotype: A much larger clone sits a single nucleotide away, making a read error possible. V usage is TRBV6-1 and J usage is TRBJ2-7; 7 nucleotides align to TRBD2. The CDR3 spans 16 residues. Germline CDR1 reads MNHNS; CDR2 reads SASEGT. Trimming at V came to 5 bases and at J to 4 bases, leaving 14 bases not matched to a gene. This CDR3 reads CASSPLLSGVGYEQYF. DNA for the CDR3: TGTGCCAGCAGTCCCCTTTTGAGCGGGGTGGGATACGAGCAGTACTTC.

The chain links TRBV29-1 to TRBJ1-5; D may be TRBD1 (5 bases). This CDR3 has 13 residues. Germline V gene data show CDR1 as SQVTM and CDR2 as ANQGSEA. With 6 bases removed from V and 0 bases from J, the gap between germline ends came to 9 bases. CDR3 sequence: CSVQGASNQPQHF. DNA of the CDR3: TGCAGCGTCCAAGGGGCTAGCAATCAGCCCCAGCATTTT.